This T cell receptor (beta chain) was obtained from a study of control samples from healthy donors and cancer patients. The CDR3 has 15 amino acids. Germline V gives CDR1 MRHNA, CDR2 SNTAGT. Losses at the gene ends were 4 bases for V and 1 base for J; bases not matched to a gene: 5. This clone was seen a few times. Profiling relied on immunoSEQ multiplex PCR, and the TCRdb table lists in-frame clones only, not all of them. The sample records about 200,000 clones, approximately 91% being singletons. Sequenced input: blood. The receptor's source is a young man in good health. V gene TRBV6-4 combines with J gene TRBJ2-3; 7 positions agree with TRBD2. CDR3 nucleotides: TGTGCCAGCAGTGCCGCTGGGGGGGGCACAGATACGCAGTATTTT. Protein sequence: CASSAAGGGTDTQYF.